This T cell receptor (beta chain) is drawn from a study of glioma-infiltrating T cells. Study-wide results and limits: Tissue-blood divergence was below expectation in non-neoplastic patients, above in gliomas. Very few CDR3 sequences were shared between tissue and blood.

This clonotype was observed at least ten times. The antigen remains unidentified. CDR3 length equals 21 residues. V gave up 7 bases and J gave up 0 bases; unmatched junction bases: 19. CDR1 is MNHNS and CDR2 is SASEGT in the germline V gene. Amplification of TCR alpha and beta CDR3 regions from RNA used iRepertoire nested multiplex PCR. One-step reverse transcription and amplification started from approximately 100-400 ng of tissue mRNA or PBMC total RNA. TCRdb recomputed calls from the multiplex PCR reads with MiXCR, one row per CDR3 protein. The sample contains about 140,000 distinct CDR3 sequences, about 39% of which appear only once.

Sequencing was carried out using glioma tissue, nonneoplastic brain tissue, or PBMCs (not recorded which). The source of this sequence is a human donor with low-grade glioma or glioblastoma, undergoing nonglioma brain surgery, or in good health (not recorded which). This chain joins TRBV6-1 and TRBJ2-1; 12 bases fit TRBD2. CDR3 DNA sequence: TGTGCCAGCAAAGCTGAGGAATACCTAGCGGGGGGGTTCAGCTCCTACAATGAGCAGTTCTTC. As protein: CASKAEEYLAGGFSSYNEQFF.